The 17 T cell receptor beta chains listed next were all sequenced from one sample in a study of T cells in Graves' hyperthyroidism and ophthalmopathy. TCR beta CDR3 regions were amplified from RNA. The HTBI set primed first-round TCR CDR3 RT-PCR. One entry per CDR3 protein results from TCRdb running MiXCR on the multiplex PCR reads. The repertoire consists of under 350,000 distinct CDR3 sequences, with less than 30% occurring once and the leading ten covering approximately 25%. Specimen: blood. The receptors stem from a man between 35 and 55 years old with Graves' hyperthyroidism that later progressed to Graves' ophthalmopathy.

There are many counts of this clonotype. This chain links TRBV5-1 with TRBJ2-2; perhaps D is TRBD1 or TRBD2 (5 bases each). V gave up 4 bases and J gave up 2 bases, with 18 bases separating them. The CDR3 extends over 17 amino acids. Germline loops: CDR1 SGHRS, CDR2 YFSETQ. CDR3 DNA: TGCGCCAGCAGCCTGGATGCCGGGGCCTTCAACACCGGGGAGCTGTTTTTT. This gives the protein CASSLDAGAFNTGELFF.

This clonotype has at least ten counts. The rearrangement joins TRBV11-2 to TRBJ2-6; D is unresolved. CDR1 and CDR2 from the germline V gene are SGHAT and FQNNGV. The CDR3 loop spans 15 amino acids. The V and J ends lost 1 base and 0 bases respectively, with 4 bases between them. In nucleotides, the CDR3 is TGTGCCAGCAGCTTAGTGTACTCTGGGGCCAACGTCCTGACTTTC. It is translated as CASSLVYSGANVLTF. Complete variable domain (other parts from reference TRBV11-2 and TRBJ2-6): EAGVAQSPRYKIIEKRQSVAFWCNPISGHATLYWYQQILGQGPKLLIQFQNNGVVDDSQLPKDRFSAERLKGVDSTLKIQPAKLEDSAVYLCASSLVYSGANVLTFGAGSRLTVL.

This clonotype appeared many times. The chain recombines TRBV10-3 with TRBJ1-2; D remains unclear. Germline CDR1 ENHRY, CDR2 SYGVKD. The germline V and J ends were trimmed by 10 bases and 7 bases, with 31 bases remaining between them. CDR3 length: 17 amino acids. The CDR3 protein is CATLPPGWPVSVSGYTF. The CDR3 bases are TGTGCCACACTCCCGCCTGGTTGGCCAGTCTCTGTATCTGGCTACACCTTC.

This clonotype was seen a few times. The genes are TRBV6-2 or TRBV6-3 and TRBJ1-1; tentative D call: TRBD1 (5 bases). Germline values: CDR1 MNHEY, CDR2 SVGEGT. The V end lost 10 bases, the J end lost 6 bases, and 18 bases lay between the germline ends. The CDR3 runs to 13 residues. The CDR3 sequence is CATKTSGTPEAFF. The CDR3 DNA reads TGTGCCACCAAGACAAGCGGGACCCCTGAAGCTTTCTTT.

V and J are TRBV5-4 and TRBJ2-7, with TRBD2 as a possible D gene (5 bases). This CDR3 is built from 16 residues. The V end was cut by 4 bases, the J end by 0 bases, with 17 bases between. The germline V gene encodes CDR1 SGHNT and CDR2 YYREEE (reference sequence). The CDR3 DNA is TGTGCCAGCAGCCCGGTACCGGGAATGGGCTCCTACGAGCAGTACTTC. This sequence encodes CASSPVPGMGSYEQYF. Filled out from reference TRBV5-4 and TRBJ2-7, the complete variable domain reads ETGVTQSPTHLIKTRGQQVTLRCSSQSGHNTVSWYQQALGQGPQFIFQYYREEENGRGNFPPRFSGLQFPNYSSELNVNALELDDSALYLCASSPVPGMGSYEQYFGPGTRLTVT.

This clonotype was detected only a few times. The chain recombines TRBV20-1 with TRBJ1-2; D gene ambiguous. Per the germline V gene, CDR1 is DFQATT and CDR2 is SNEGSKA (reference sequence). Trimming removed 0 bases from V and 2 bases from J, with 7 bases in between. The CDR3 is made up of 13 amino acids. The CDR3 DNA follows: TGCAGTGCTAGAGAACCTGGGAACTATGGCTACACCTTC. It is translated as CSAREPGNYGYTF.

This clonotype has a count of ten or more. The chain combines TRBV28 with TRBJ1-5; tentatively, D is TRBD1 (5 bases). The CDR3 has 15 residues. CDR1 is MDHEN and CDR2 is SYDVKM in the germline V gene. Trimming left V 4 bases short and J 5 bases short, with 15 bases between. CDR3 coding DNA: TGTGCCAGCAGTTCCGGGGGGGAGGGAGATCAGCCCCAGCATTTT. Its translation is CASSSGGEGDQPQHF.

V gene TRBV28 combines with J gene TRBJ2-5, with 8 bases lining up with TRBD1. The CDR3 has 15 residues. CDR1 and CDR2 (germline): MDHEN, SYDVKM. The J segment lost 5 bases and the V segment lost 7 bases, leaving 12 bases of the junction unmatched. The CDR3 bases are TGTGCCAGCACCTTTGGGGCAGGGGGCTTTGAGACCCAGTACTTC. Its translation: CASTFGAGGFETQYF.

This chain joins TRBV6-1 and TRBJ2-7; either TRBD1 or TRBD2 may fit D (6 bases each). CDR1 and CDR2 (germline): MNHNS, SASEGT. Deletions cut 7 bases from V and 6 bases from J, with 22 bases between. This CDR3 is 15 amino acids long. CDR3: CASKHRRQGTLEQYF. CDR3 nucleotide sequence: TGTGCCAGCAAACATCGGCGGCAGGGGACTCTCGAGCAGTACTTC.

The V call is TRBV6-1, the J call TRBJ1-1; D is possibly TRBD1 (5 bases). Germline values: CDR1 MNHNS, CDR2 SASEGT. The ends were cut back, 3 bases at V and 7 bases at J, with 15 bases in the middle. CDR3 size: 14 residues. This CDR3 reads CASSETQGRSEAFF. The CDR3 DNA sequence: TGTGCCAGCAGTGAGACTCAGGGACGAAGTGAAGCTTTCTTT.

This clonotype was observed many times. The chain uses TRBV6-5 and TRBJ2-5, with a tentative D call TRBD2 (5 bases). Germline assignment: CDR1 MNHEY and CDR2 SVGAGI. V lost 7 bases and J 4 bases, leaving 19 bases between the germline ends. The CDR3 is 15 amino acids. The CDR3 sequence: CASTRNVEEGETQYF. CDR3 DNA sequence: TGTGCCAGCACCCGTAACGTGGAGGAAGGAGAGACCCAGTACTTC.

The sample holds many counts of this clonotype. The chain combines TRBV30 with TRBJ1-1; tentatively, D is TRBD1 (5 bases). The CDR3 totals 14 residues. Between the trimmed V and J ends, which lost 2 bases and 0 bases, there was a span of 10 bases. The germline CDR1 and CDR2 sequences are GTSNPN and SVGIG (reference sequence). The CDR3 region is CAWSPGQLNTEAFF. The CDR3 DNA sequence: TGTGCCTGGAGTCCCGGACAACTGAACACTGAAGCTTTCTTT.

Ten or more counts support this clonotype. The chain employs TRBV19 and TRBJ1-3; no firm D call. There are 12 residues in the CDR3. Per the germline V gene, CDR1 is LNHDA and CDR2 is SQIVND (reference sequence). Trimming took 7 bases from V and 4 from J, leaving 8 bases between them. The CDR3 sequence is CASTSQGNTIYF. The CDR3, as DNA: TGTGCCAGTACTTCCCAGGGAAACACCATATATTTT.

This clonotype was detected ten times or more. The CDR3 nucleotides read TGTGCCAGCAGCTTAGTCCTAGCGGGAGCCGAGCAGTACTTC. Its protein product is CASSLVLAGAEQYF. This rearrangement joins TRBV7-2 to TRBJ2-7, with 10 positions matching TRBD2. The germline gives CDR1 SGHTA, CDR2 FQGNSA. The CDR3 extends over 14 amino acids. V shed 1 base and J 6 bases; nucleotides not matched to a gene: 3. Looking up the rest from reference TRBV7-2 and TRBJ2-7 gives the full variable domain: GAGVSQSPSNKVTEKGKDVELRCDPISGHTALYWYRQSLGQGLEFLIYFQGNSAPDKSGLPSDRFSAERTGGSVSTLTIQRTQQEDSAVYLCASSLVLAGAEQYFGPGTRLTVT.

This clonotype was observed many times. This chain uses TRBV2 with TRBJ1-1, with D maybe TRBD1 (6 bases). V lost 6 bases and J lost 1, with 15 bases in between. The CDR3 length is 15 residues. From germline, CDR1 is SNHLY and CDR2 FYNNEI. The CDR3 is CASRRNRDTNTEAFF. The DNA for the CDR3 is TGTGCCAGCAGGCGAAACCGGGACACGAACACTGAAGCTTTCTTT. Based on the CDR3 plus reference TRBV2 and TRBJ1-1, the full variable domain is EPEVTQTPSHQVTQMGQEVILRCVPISNHLYFYWYRQILGQKVEFLVSFYNNEISEKSEIFDDQFSVERPDGSNFTLKIRSTKLEDSAMYFCASRRNRDTNTEAFFGQGTRLTVV.

This clonotype was observed a few times. J is TRBJ2-7 and V is TRBV11-2; maybe TRBD2 (5 bases). Germline CDR1 and CDR2: SGHAT and FQNNGV. The CDR3 spans 17 residues. Trimming cost V 5 bases and J 3 bases, with 23 bases left between them. The chain's CDR3 is CASSPFGELTGFYEQYF. The CDR3, as DNA: TGTGCCAGCAGCCCCTTCGGGGAATTGACTGGATTCTACGAGCAGTACTTC. Full variable domain (missing parts from reference TRBV11-2 and TRBJ2-7): EAGVAQSPRYKIIEKRQSVAFWCNPISGHATLYWYQQILGQGPKLLIQFQNNGVVDDSQLPKDRFSAERLKGVDSTLKIQPAKLEDSAVYLCASSPFGELTGFYEQYFGPGTRLTVT.

This clonotype showed up many times. The V call is TRBV11-2, the J call TRBJ2-5; 11 nucleotides agree with TRBD2. J was trimmed by 5 bases and V by 3 bases; bases with no gene match: 11. Germline-derived CDR1 and CDR2 are SGHAT and FQNNGV. The CDR3 is 17 amino acids. CDR3 amino acids: CASSFRGLAGGGETQYF. The DNA for the CDR3 is TGTGCCAGCAGCTTCCGCGGGCTAGCGGGAGGAGGGGAGACCCAGTACTTC. The full variable domain, rest sourced from reference TRBV11-2 and TRBJ2-5, is EAGVAQSPRYKIIEKRQSVAFWCNPISGHATLYWYQQILGQGPKLLIQFQNNGVVDDSQLPKDRFSAERLKGVDSTLKIQPAKLEDSAVYLCASSFRGLAGGGETQYFGPGTRLLVL.